This record concerns one T cell receptor beta chain sequence. It has no known antigen specificity. No per-base quality is available; no much larger clone lies one base away. At the junction V is shortened by 0 bases and J by 12 bases; bases outside the gene matches: 11. Taken from cysteine to phenylalanine, the CDR3 has 15 residues. Of all the DNA, just the CDR3 is kept, 45 bases in frame from base 1. Sequences LNHNV (CDR1) and YYDKDF (CDR2) are obtained from the germline V gene (reference sequence). Using the deep immunoSEQ assay, TCR CDR3 regions were amplified from genomic DNA by multiplex PCR. Genomic DNA extracted from each cell subset was distributed evenly over all wells of several immunoSEQ 96-well plates, and each plate served as one replicate. For unsorted PBMC, around 290 ng of genomic DNA, equivalent to around 30,000 T cell genomes, went into each replicate PCR. Genomic DNA from unsorted PBMC was sequenced over ten immunoSEQ deep assay plates. Purified libraries were quantified with a Qubit 3.0 fluorometer, sized on a Bioanalyzer 2100, and re-quantified with the KAPA Library Quantification kit. A separate single-read 150-cycle Illumina NextSeq 550 flow cell was used to sequence each immunoSEQ 96-well plate. From the authors' description of their analysis: The immunoSEQ output contained only junctional sequences without quality scores, so filtering could not match that applied to full-length reads. To assign V/J genes and CDR3, sequences were annotated against IMGT germline references using PyIR, a Python wrapper for IgBLAST v1.9. Any read was removed if the V/J assignment was weak (E-value above 1e-6), the CDR3 was missing, or the read contained stop codons, out-of-frame junctions, or ambiguous translated residues. V3J clonotypes were defined as sequences sharing an identical inferred V gene, J gene, and CDR3 amino acid sequence. To compute the percentage overlap between repertoires, the number of shared unique clonotypes was divided by the size of the smaller repertoire. Three approaches were used to assess repertoire richness: RTK rarefaction, the Chao1 estimator, and Recon v2.1 estimates of unobserved clonotypes. Held by TCRdb, this immuneACCESS table contains in-frame sequences only and omits some clones. Under half of the omission traces to an unresolved V gene where checked; the cause of the rest is unknown. D and trimming were read from the DNA, whereas the V and J calls and clone size are those reported in that table. Counted in this sample were approximately 500,000 clones; 60% to 80% of them appeared once. The leading ten clones occupy about 11% of the sample.

The data derive from a study of shared clonotypes between healthy human individuals (dated by TCRdb to about 2020). Looking at the study overall: A couple of women and a few men aged 18 to 49 years were included in the cohort. To estimate repertoire size and how much clonotypes are shared between individuals, the study performed deep sequencing of blood TCR repertoires from a few healthy adults. Libraries were prepared and TCR repertoires were sequenced by different laboratories using diverse techniques, in order to increase sequencing depth and limit assay-specific biases. Each donor's leukapheresis produced roughly between roughly 0.85 and 10 billion PBMCs.

Healthy HIV-negative adults with no recently reported acute infections or vaccinations were included as donors. Every donor was a Caucasian adult residing in Nashville, Tennessee, USA. For unsorted samples, 90 million or so PBMCs were counted and genomic DNA was extracted with the QIAamp DNA Blood Mini kit. After blood collection by leukapheresis, PBMCs were isolated using Ficoll-Histopaque density gradient centrifugation and then cryopreserved in the vapor phase of liquid nitrogen. What the work shows at the level of the full study, not this receptor alone: Only blood was sampled, and tissue TCR repertoires likely differ from those in blood. Because the study included a small number of donors, the genetic and exposure-history diversity represented was limited. Based on pairwise subsampling, the degree of clonotype sharing among donors was expected to be affected by sequencing depth.

The rearrangement joined TRBV15 to TRBJ2-7, and 10 bases in between align with TRBD1. The receptor was isolated from a woman aged 40-49 years in good health. Some clones in this sample may be carry-over from other donors' samples. The sequenced sample consisted of PBMCs. The DNA sequence is as follows: TGTGCCACCAGCAGAGATCGGGACAGGGGCTCCGAGTTGTACTTC. Translated, it reads CATSRDRDRGSELYF.